This TCR beta chain was found in a study of early T cells in non-severe SARS-CoV-2 infection. Study-wide background: The authors sequenced bulk RNA from unsorted whole blood, leaving chains unpaired.

In the case of this clonotype: Its antigen is unknown.

V lost 4 bases and J lost 2; bases outside the gene matches: 3. The CDR3 covers 14 residues. Unique molecular identifiers tagged individual cDNA molecules. From the 5' RACE reads, TCRdb called clonotypes with MiXCR, one entry per CDR3 protein. The repertoire holds tens of thousands of distinct CDR3 sequences, with about 6.7% as singletons. Whole-study results and caveats: Missing private and CD4 specificities, VDJdb matching favored anti-spike CD8 responses.

The clonotype originates from an adult who was a healthcare worker with PCR-confirmed SARS-CoV-2 infection or an uninfected control (not recorded which). Sequencing input: whole blood. The V call is TRBV12-3 or TRBV12-4, the J call TRBJ2-3, with 7 bases identical to TRBD2. CDR3 sequence reads: CASSWEGYTDTQYF. The CDR3, as DNA: TGTGCCAGCAGTTGGGAGGGGTACACAGATACGCAGTATTTT.